The 16 T cell receptor beta chains below come from one sample, sequenced in a study of preoperative IRX-2 immunotherapy in early breast cancer (dated by TCRdb to the late 2010s). Libraries came from the immunoSEQ multiplex PCR assay. The source is immuneACCESS, and TCRdb retained only in-frame sequences with V and J called. Part of the clones is not carried over; for the studies checked, unresolved V genes explain less than half of this, and the remainder is unexplained. Within this sample are around 890 clones, with around 70% of them counted one time only. Jointly, the top ten make up more than 9.5% of the sample. Interpreted using the paper, the treatment or condition label stands for: preoperative locoregional IRX-2 cytokine immunotherapy. The material sequenced was tumor tissue, taken after IRX-2 immunotherapy. The receptors were gathered from a human donor with breast cancer.

This clone was seen a few times. The gene calls are TRBV11-3 and TRBJ1-3, with TRBD1 as a possible D gene (6 bases). Trimming cost V 6 bases and J 4 bases, with 22 bases left between them. Per the germline V gene, CDR1 is SGHNT and CDR2 is YENEEA. The CDR3 extends over 17 amino acids. DNA for the CDR3: TGTGCCAGCAGTCGGAGGTGGTTTACTGGACAGGGAAACACCATATATTTT. Encoded protein: CASSRRWFTGQGNTIYF.

The gene calls are TRBV6-8 and TRBJ2-3; TRBD2 agrees at 12 bases. The ends lost 6 bases at V and 2 bases at J; junction bases unmatched: 6. CDR3 length: 16 residues. Germline assignment: CDR1 MNHGY and CDR2 SAAAGT. In nucleotides, the CDR3 is TGTGCCAGCAGAAGAACTAGCGGGGGGTACACAGATACGCAGTATTTT. Protein: CASRRTSGGYTDTQYF.

The genes are TRBV10-3 and TRBJ2-3; TRBD2 is a possible D gene (5 bases). This CDR3 has 14 amino acids. The germline gives CDR1 ENHRY, CDR2 SYGVKD. The germline V and J ends were trimmed by 1 base and 6 bases, with 11 bases remaining between them. The CDR3 is CAISEWSEEDTQYF. In DNA, the CDR3 is TGTGCCATCAGTGAGTGGTCGGAGGAGGATACGCAGTATTTT.

This clone has more than one count but fewer than ten. The chain carries TRBV19 and TRBJ1-1; the D is unclear. CDR3 length: 13 residues. V lost 3 bases and J 1 base, leaving 6 bases between the germline ends. Germline-derived CDR1 and CDR2 are LNHDA and SQIVND (reference sequence). CDR3 sequence reads: CASSIGRNTEAFF. In nucleotides, the CDR3 is TGTGCCAGTAGTATCGGCAGGAACACTGAAGCTTTCTTT.

The sample holds one count of this clone. V usage is TRBV23-1 and J usage is TRBJ2-3, with 7 bases matching TRBD2. TRBV23-1 is an open reading frame whose function is uncertain. V was clipped by 6 bases and J by 2 bases; unmatched bases: 8. The CDR3 totals 15 residues. CDR3: CASSYSAGITDTQYF. Written as DNA, the CDR3 is TGCGCCAGCAGCTATTCAGCGGGAATCACAGATACGCAGTATTTT.

This clone occurred a few times. The J gene is TRBJ1-1, the V gene TRBV6-8, with unresolved D. The ends were cut back, 7 bases at V and 0 bases at J, with 15 bases in the middle. Germline CDR1 is MNHGY and CDR2 is SAAAGT. The length of the CDR3 is 15 residues. The CDR3 reads CASKLGPGMNTEAFF. The DNA of the CDR3 is TGTGCCAGCAAGTTGGGCCCGGGCATGAACACTGAAGCTTTCTTT.

This chain joins TRBV6-8 and TRBJ1-5, with D uncertain. The V end was cut by 6 bases, the J end by 5 bases, with 8 bases between. The CDR3 has 12 amino acids. Germline lookup yields CDR1 MNHGY and CDR2 SAAAGT. The CDR3 sequence: CASRPEHQPQHF. The CDR3 coding sequence is TGTGCCAGCAGGCCCGAACATCAGCCCCAGCATTTT.

J is TRBJ1-1 and V is TRBV29-1; TRBD1 aligns across 9 bases. Germline CDR1 SQVTM, CDR2 ANQGSEA. The CDR3 loop spans 14 amino acids. The ends lost 4 bases at V and 5 bases at J; junction bases unmatched: 8. The CDR3 DNA reads TGCAGCGTTGGGGACAGGGTTCGGGTGACTGAAGCTTTCTTT. Amino acid sequence: CSVGDRVRVTEAFF.

The chain employs TRBV11-3 and TRBJ1-2, with TRBD1 matching 7 bases. The CDR3 extends over 14 amino acids. V lost 3 bases, J lost 7 bases, and 8 bases stayed unmatched. The germline gives CDR1 SGHNT, CDR2 YENEEA. Written as DNA, the CDR3 is TGTGCCAGCAGCTTCTCCGGGACAGTTGTTGGCTACACCTTC. It codes for CASSFSGTVVGYTF.

This clone was seen just once. The rearrangement links TRBV7-2 to TRBJ1-5; D possibly corresponds to TRBD1 (6 bases). From germline, CDR1 is SGHTA and CDR2 FQGNSA. The CDR3 is 15 amino acids. V gave up 1 base and J gave up 6 bases, with 13 bases separating them. CDR3 residues: CASSLGGASFQPQHF. The CDR3 nucleotides read TGTGCCAGCAGCTTAGGGGGGGCTTCATTTCAGCCCCAGCATTTT.

In nucleotides, the CDR3 is TGTGCCATCGGATCTAGCGGGGGGCACGGAGATACGCAGTATTTT. The encoded protein is CAIGSSGGHGDTQYF. The chain couples TRBV6-8 to TRBJ2-3, with 11 nucleotides matching TRBD2. The junction had 11 bases not matched to a gene; V was cut back by 10 bases and J by 5 bases. Germline assignment: CDR1 MNHGY and CDR2 SAAAGT. This CDR3 contains 15 residues.

This clone was detected only a few times. V usage is TRBV11-3 and J usage is TRBJ2-2; D unresolved. Trimming pared 3 bases from V and 0 bases from J, leaving 8 bases between. This CDR3 contains 15 residues. Germline V gene sequence: CDR1 SGHNT, CDR2 YENEEA. CDR3 sequence reads: CASSLEPTNTGELFF. The CDR3 DNA follows: TGTGCCAGCAGCTTGGAACCCACGAACACCGGGGAGCTGTTTTTT. The full variable domain, in which reference TRBV11-3 and TRBJ2-2 provide the parts outside the CDR3, is EAGVVQSPRYKIIEKKQPVAFWCNPISGHNTLYWYLQNLGQGPELLIRYENEEAVDDSQLPKDRFSAERLKGVDSTLKIQPAELGDSAVYLCASSLEPTNTGELFFGEGSRLTVL.

This clone turned up a few times. The chain has TRBV1 and TRBJ2-5. TRBV1 is an annotated pseudogene. CDR3 length: 13 residues. The CDR3 DNA follows: TGCGCCAGCAGCCAAGCAGGAGAAGAGACCCAGTACTTC. It yields the protein CASSQAGEETQYF.

This chain links TRBV6-8 with TRBJ1-2, with a weak D call TRBD1 (6 bases). The V end was cut by 4 bases, the J end by 3 bases, with 15 bases between. The CDR3 consists of 15 residues. Per germline, CDR1 MNHGY and CDR2 SAAAGT. The CDR3 DNA reads TGTGCCAGCAGTTCGATCTCCAGGGGAGACTATGGCTACACCTTC. Amino acids: CASSSISRGDYGYTF.

This chain links TRBV29-1 with TRBJ2-5, with no clear D. The V and J ends lost 7 bases and 1 base respectively, with 10 bases between them. Germline V gene data show CDR1 as SQVTM and CDR2 as ANQGSEA. The CDR3 contains 12 residues. This chain's CDR3 is CSAGKGQETQYF. CDR3 bases: TGCAGCGCTGGGAAAGGCCAAGAGACCCAGTACTTC.

CDR3 DNA: TGTGCCAGCAGTCAGACAGGGGGGGCCAATTCTCATCAGCCCCAGCATTTT. It yields the protein CASSQTGGANSHQPQHF. V gene TRBV6-8 combines with J gene TRBJ1-5; TRBD1 matches at 9 bases. J lost 5 bases, V lost 5 bases, and 13 bases had no gene match. Germline V gene sequence: CDR1 MNHGY, CDR2 SAAAGT. CDR3 size: 17 residues.